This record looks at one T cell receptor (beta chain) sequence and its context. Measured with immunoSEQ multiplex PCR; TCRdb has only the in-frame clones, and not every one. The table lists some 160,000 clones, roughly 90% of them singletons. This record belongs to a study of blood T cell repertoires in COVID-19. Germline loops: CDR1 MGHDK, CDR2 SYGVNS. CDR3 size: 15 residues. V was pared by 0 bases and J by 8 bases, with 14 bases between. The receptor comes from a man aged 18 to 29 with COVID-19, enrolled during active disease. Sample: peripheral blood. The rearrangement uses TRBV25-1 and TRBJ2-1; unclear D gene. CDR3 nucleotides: TGTGCCAGCAGTGAATATATGAGGCCCATCGATGAGCAGTTCTTC. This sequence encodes CASSEYMRPIDEQFF.